This T cell receptor (beta chain) was profiled in a study of T cell repertoires in cytomegalovirus infection. Germline V lookup: CDR1 MNHEY, CDR2 SVGAGI. V dropped 2 bases and J dropped 10 bases, with 12 bases sitting between them. The CDR3 spans 14 residues. TCRdb passed the reads through MiXCR, listing each CDR3 protein once. The table records 97,000 or so distinct CDR3 sequences, about 15% of them present only once. The receptor was isolated from a human donor in good health (CMV status not recorded). Some clones in this sample may be carry-over from other donors' samples. This rearrangement joins TRBV6-5 to TRBJ1-6; D remains unclear. Sequencing was carried out using PBMCs. The CDR3 DNA reads TGTGCCAGCAGTTACGGGGTCTTAGGGTCACCCCTCCACTTT. It translates to CASSYGVLGSPLHF.